The rows below give T cell receptor beta chains drawn from one sample of a study of pediatric ulcerative colitis. The table came from immunoSEQ multiplex PCR; TCRdb's copy has only in-frame clones and leaves some out. This table has about 32,000 clones, almost 85% appearing once. Sequencing input: blood. These TCRs come from a boy under 18 with severe ulcerative colitis. Each CDR3 is given with its conserved first and last residue. The order of the fields is clone size, J gene, V gene, D gene, CDR3 DNA, CDR3 protein. A D gene is named only where the DNA matches it firmly. Size tells how often a clone was seen (once, few, many) or the class of an expanded clone, and some rows leave it out.

>-|TRBJ2-7|TRBV6-1|-
TGTGCCAGCATAACAGGGTACGAGCAGTACTTC
CASITGYEQYF
>-|TRBJ2-3|TRBV7-9|TRBD2
TGTGCCAGCACCTTCCGAGCGGGGGGGCCCATCAGCACAGATACGCAGTATTTT
CASTFRAGGPISTDTQYF
>-|TRBJ1-3|TRBV9|TRBD1
TGTGCCAGCAGCGTAGGGGGGGACAGAGTCTCTGGAAACACCATATATTTT
CASSVGGDRVSGNTIYF
>-|TRBJ1-5|TRBV2|-
TGTGCCAGCAGGCCTTCTTATAGCAATCAGCCCCAGCATTTT
CASRPSYSNQPQHF
>-|TRBJ1-3|TRBV6-5|-
TGTGCCAGCAGACCGGGGGGGCCAGGAAACACCATATATTTT
CASRPGGPGNTIYF
>-|TRBJ1-2|TRBV18|-
TGTGCCAGCTCACCATATGAGTTCGGATCGAGCTATGGCTACACCTTC
CASSPYEFGSSYGYTF
>-|TRBJ1-6|TRBV6-5|-
TGTGCCAGCAGTGCCTCAAATAATTCACCCCTCCACTTT
CASSASNNSPLHF
>-|TRBJ2-1|TRBV6-5|-
TGTGCCAGCAGTAACTACAATGAGCAGTTCTTC
CASSNYNEQFF
>few|TRBJ1-6|TRBV15|-
TGTGCCACCAGCAGAGTTGGGGTCAAGGCCAAAGCTAATTCACCCCTCCACTTT
CATSRVGVKAKANSPLHF
>few|TRBJ1-2|TRBV19|-
TGTGCCAGTAGTCGTGGACTCAACTATGGCTACACCTTC
CASSRGLNYGYTF
>-|TRBJ2-3|TRBV28|-
TGTGCCAGCATTGGGGGGAGGAATACGCAGTATTTT
CASIGGRNTQYF
>-|TRBJ1-2|TRBV4-3|-
TGCGCCAGCAGCCAAGAGGAAGGGGTCGCCACCTATGGCTACACCTTC
CASSQEEGVATYGYTF
>-|TRBJ2-1|TRBV2|-
TGTGCCAGCAGTGAAACGGATGAGCAGTTCTTC
CASSETDEQFF
>-|TRBJ1-3|TRBV19|TRBD1
TGTGCCAGTAGTGGCCCAGGGGGCCTTGGAAACACCATATATTTT
CASSGPGGLGNTIYF
>-|TRBJ2-2|TRBV12-5|TRBD1
TGTGCTAGTGGTCTTGGGACAGCGAACACCGGGGAGCTGTTTTTT
CASGLGTANTGELFF
>-|TRBJ1-2|TRBV6-5|-
TGTGCCAGCTCTCTTCGGGCTCCCAGAGACTATGGCTACACCTTC
CASSLRAPRDYGYTF
>-|TRBJ2-7|TRBV6-5|-
TGTGCCAGCAGTTACTCGGACGAGCAGTACTTC
CASSYSDEQYF
>-|TRBJ2-3|TRBV10-2|-
TGCGCCAGCAGTGAGCTCGGGGGGCCAGATACGCAGTATTTT
CASSELGGPDTQYF
>-|TRBJ1-1|TRBV6-5|-
TGTGCCAGCAGTCAAGAAGCTTTCTTT
CASSQEAFF
>-|TRBJ2-1|TRBV5-1|TRBD2
TGCGCCAGCAGCTCCGGACTAGCGGGGTTGAATGAGCAGTTCTTC
CASSSGLAGLNEQFF
>-|TRBJ1-2|TRBV2|-
TGTGCCAGCAGTGAAGGTCGGCAGGGGCCCCCTAAGTTCGGTGGCTACACCTTC
CASSEGRQGPPKFGGYTF
>-|TRBJ1-2|TRBV7-9|TRBD1
TGTGCCAGCAGCTTAGTAGGGACAGGGATTTATGGCTACACCTTC
CASSLVGTGIYGYTF
>once|TRBJ2-1|TRBV5-4|-
TGTGCCAGCAGCCGGGACGAACATTCCTTGCTTTGGTCCTACAATGAGCAGTTCTTC
CASSRDEHSLLWSYNEQFF
>-|TRBJ1-2|TRBV5-1|-
TGCGCCAGCAGCCCCCGGGGGCGACTTGATGGCTACACCTTC
CASSPRGRLDGYTF
>once|TRBJ2-3|TRBV4-1|-
TGCGCCAGCAGCCAGCCCCCATTGAAGGTTCGCACAGATACGCAGTATTTT
CASSQPPLKVRTDTQYF
>-|TRBJ2-7|TRBV4-2|-
TGTGCCAGCAGCCGAGAGGGTAGCGCTACATCCTACGAGCAGTACTTC
CASSREGSATSYEQYF
>-|TRBJ2-5|TRBV19|-
TGTGCCAGTAGATCGGGACTTGCCCAAGAGACCCAGTACTTC
CASRSGLAQETQYF
>few|TRBJ2-7|TRBV13|-
TGTGCCAGCAGCTTAGGGACATCCACCTACGAGCAGTACTTC
CASSLGTSTYEQYF
>-|TRBJ2-7|TRBV10-3|TRBD1
TGTGCCATCAGTGAGCCGATAATATGGAGCGGACAGGGTGGCTTAATTACCTACGAGCAGTACTTC
CAISEPIIWSGQGGLITYEQYF
>-|TRBJ2-1|TRBV19|TRBD2
TGTGCCAGTAGTTGGACTAGCGCGAACAATGAGCAGTTCTTC
CASSWTSANNEQFF
>few|TRBJ1-5|TRBV29-1|-
TGCAGCGTGAGTTTTGGAAGGAGCAATCAGCCCCAGCATTTT
CSVSFGRSNQPQHF
>-|TRBJ1-4|TRBV30|-
TGTGCCTGGAGTGTACCCGAAAAACTGTTTTTT
CAWSVPEKLFF
>-|TRBJ1-1|TRBV27|TRBD1
TGTGCCAGCAGTTTCCGACAACAGGGGTTCATTCCCACTGAAGCTTTCTTT
CASSFRQQGFIPTEAFF
>-|TRBJ1-2|TRBV19|TRBD1
TGTGCCAGTAGCCCGGACAGGGGGACTTTCTATGGCTACACCTTC
CASSPDRGTFYGYTF
>-|TRBJ2-3|TRBV7-2|-
TGTGCCAGCAGCTTTAGAGTCACAGATACGCAGTATTTT
CASSFRVTDTQYF
>few|TRBJ1-1|TRBV2|-
TGTGCCAGCAGTGAAGGGACAGAGAACACTGAAGCTTTCTTT
CASSEGTENTEAFF
>-|TRBJ2-6|TRBV19|-
TGTGCCAGTAGTCCGGGGGCTGGGGCCAACGTCCTGACTTTC
CASSPGAGANVLTF
>once|TRBJ1-2|TRBV14|TRBD1
TGTGCCAGCAGCACGGGACAGGGGGCGTTCTATGGCTACACCTTC
CASSTGQGAFYGYTF
>-|TRBJ1-1|TRBV20-1|-
TGCAGTGCTAACAGGAACACTGAAGCTTTCTTT
CSANRNTEAFF
>-|TRBJ1-5|TRBV2|-
TGTGCCAGCATCCGCCGGGAGGGGCAGCCCCAGCATTTT
CASIRREGQPQHF
>-|TRBJ1-1|TRBV7-2|-
TGTGCCAGCAGCTTAGAGGCAGGGCATGACACTGAAGCTTTCTTT
CASSLEAGHDTEAFF
>-|TRBJ1-4|TRBV30|TRBD1
TGTGCCGGTGGACAGGGGATTGGTGAAAAACTGTTTTTT
CAGGQGIGEKLFF
>-|TRBJ1-3|TRBV9|-
TGTGCCAGCAGCGACCAGGGGAGACTGGGAGGAAACACCATATATTTT
CASSDQGRLGGNTIYF
>-|TRBJ2-5|TRBV9|-
TGTGCCAGCAGCTCCCAAGAGACCCAGTACTTC
CASSSQETQYF
>once|TRBJ1-2|TRBV28|TRBD1
TGTGCCAGCAGTTGGGACAGGGCGTATGGCTACACCTTC
CASSWDRAYGYTF